This T cell receptor beta chain originates from a study of blood T cells in healthy people across ages. Notes on this clonotype: The antigen remains undetermined.

Primed by a sample-barcoded 5' primer and a J-beta primer mix, a second PCR proceeded for 7 to 11 cycles. Every cDNA molecule bore a tag from a template-switch adaptor containing 12 random nucleotides. MiXCR, run by TCRdb on the 5' RACE reads, gives a single entry per CDR3 protein. The sample carries about 1,400,000 distinct CDR3 sequences, approximately 42% recorded once. Whole-study results and caveats: TCR beta diversity correlated strongly with naive T cell percentage.

Sequences were obtained from blood. The sequence was collected from a woman between 18 and 29 years old in good health.

The CDR3 loop reads CASSLAGASRGPDTQYF. In DNA form, the CDR3 reads TGTGCCAGCAGTTTAGCGGGGGCCTCGAGGGGACCAGATACGCAGTATTTT. This chain uses TRBV7-3 with TRBJ2-3; 9 positions match TRBD2. Unmatched junction bases numbered 14, after V lost 6 bases and J lost 4 bases. The germline gives CDR1 SGHTA, CDR2 FQGTGA. The CDR3 has 17 residues. The whole variable domain, filled in from reference TRBV7-3 and TRBJ2-3, reads GAGVSQTPSNKVTEKGKYVELRCDPISGHTALYWYRQSLGQGPEFLIYFQGTGAADDSGLPNDRFFAVRPEGSVSTLKIQRTERGDSAVYLCASSLAGASRGPDTQYFGPGTRLTVL.